Listed below are T cell receptor beta chains from one sample, sequenced in a study of Graves' ophthalmopathy and Graves' hyperthyroidism. TCRdb passed the multiplex PCR reads through MiXCR, listing each CDR3 protein once. The sample lists hundreds of thousands of distinct CDR3 sequences; 40% were seen once. Sequenced material: peripheral blood. These receptors originate from an adult man with Graves' ophthalmopathy. Both conserved end residues are part of each CDR3. The order of the fields is clone size, V gene, D gene, J gene, CDR3 DNA, CDR3 protein. The D gene is left open where the match is weak. The listing skips clone size in some rows; elsewhere it reads once, few, many or a size class.

abundance: .
v_gene: TRBV27
d_gene: .
j_gene: TRBJ1-5
CDR3nt: TGTGCCAGCAGCCCTGTGACAGATAGCAATCAGCCCCAGCATTTT
CDR3aa: CASSPVTDSNQPQHF

abundance: .
v_gene: TRBV7-6
d_gene: TRBD1
j_gene: TRBJ1-2
CDR3nt: TGTGCCAGCAGCTTAAGACCGGGACAGGGGGCGGGAGGCTACACCTTC
CDR3aa: CASSLRPGQGAGGYTF

abundance: many
v_gene: TRBV7-9
d_gene: .
j_gene: TRBJ2-5
CDR3nt: TGTGCCAGCAGCTTAGTCGCGGAGACCCAGTACTTC
CDR3aa: CASSLVAETQYF

abundance: many
v_gene: TRBV12-3/TRBV12-4
d_gene: .
j_gene: TRBJ1-5
CDR3nt: TGTGCCAGCAGCATAATAGGAGGTCAGCCCCAGCATTTT
CDR3aa: CASSIIGGQPQHF

abundance: few
v_gene: TRBV19
d_gene: .
j_gene: TRBJ1-1
CDR3nt: TGTGCCAGTAGTTCCCGGGTGGCAGAGATGGGCACTGAAGCTTTCTTT
CDR3aa: CASSSRVAEMGTEAFF

abundance: .
v_gene: TRBV25-1
d_gene: TRBD1
j_gene: TRBJ1-4
CDR3nt: TGTGCCAGCAGTGTACGACAGGGCAGTAATGAAAAACTGTTTTTT
CDR3aa: CASSVRQGSNEKLFF

abundance: many
v_gene: TRBV6-6
d_gene: .
j_gene: TRBJ2-7
CDR3nt: TGTGCCAGCAGTTACGATAGGTACGAGCAGTACTTC
CDR3aa: CASSYDRYEQYF

abundance: .
v_gene: TRBV10-2
d_gene: .
j_gene: TRBJ1-1
CDR3nt: TGCGCCAGCAGCCAAGTACAGCTAACATTCGTGAACACTGAAGCTTTCTTT
CDR3aa: CASSQVQLTFVNTEAFF

abundance: .
v_gene: TRBV20-1
d_gene: .
j_gene: TRBJ1-5
CDR3nt: TGCAGTGTACCTCCGGAGGGAAATCAGCCCCAGCATTTT
CDR3aa: CSVPPEGNQPQHF

abundance: many
v_gene: TRBV5-1
d_gene: .
j_gene: TRBJ1-2
CDR3nt: TGCGCCAGCAGCTTGATAGACGGCTATGGCTACACCTTC
CDR3aa: CASSLIDGYGYTF

abundance: few
v_gene: TRBV19
d_gene: .
j_gene: TRBJ2-5
CDR3nt: TGTGCCAGTAGTATTGGGTTTGGGGAGACCCAGTACTTC
CDR3aa: CASSIGFGETQYF

abundance: many
v_gene: TRBV25-1
d_gene: .
j_gene: TRBJ1-6
CDR3nt: TGTGCCAGCAGTGAAGGCTCAGTTTCACCCCTCCACTTT
CDR3aa: CASSEGSVSPLHF

abundance: .
v_gene: TRBV9
d_gene: .
j_gene: TRBJ1-2
CDR3nt: TGTGCCAGCAGCGTAGAAGGGACTAGAGGCTACACCTTC
CDR3aa: CASSVEGTRGYTF

abundance: once
v_gene: TRBV7-9
d_gene: .
j_gene: TRBJ2-7
CDR3nt: TGTGCCAGCAGCAGAAGGGGGACCCTCAACGAGCAGTACTTC
CDR3aa: CASSRRGTLNEQYF

abundance: .
v_gene: TRBV10-3
d_gene: .
j_gene: TRBJ2-7
CDR3nt: TGTGCCAGCAGTTTTTGGGACTCCTACGAGCAGTACTTC
CDR3aa: CASSFWDSYEQYF

abundance: .
v_gene: TRBV7-2
d_gene: TRBD1
j_gene: TRBJ2-7
CDR3nt: TGTGCCAGCAGCTCACGGACAGGGGCCCCTTACGAGCAGTACTTC
CDR3aa: CASSSRTGAPYEQYF

abundance: .
v_gene: TRBV10-3
d_gene: TRBD1
j_gene: TRBJ1-1
CDR3nt: TGTGCCATCAGTGGGGACAGGGGGATGACTGAAGCTTTCTTT
CDR3aa: CAISGDRGMTEAFF

abundance: .
v_gene: TRBV20-1
d_gene: TRBD1
j_gene: TRBJ2-2
CDR3nt: TGCAGTGCTAGAGCGGGACAGGGGACGACCGGGGAGCTGTTTTTT
CDR3aa: CSARAGQGTTGELFF

abundance: many
v_gene: TRBV2
d_gene: .
j_gene: TRBJ2-5
CDR3nt: TGTGCCAGCAGACGACAGCGAGAGACCCAGTACTTC
CDR3aa: CASRRQRETQYF

abundance: .
v_gene: TRBV20-1
d_gene: TRBD1
j_gene: TRBJ1-5
CDR3nt: TGCAGTGCCATGACAGGGAGCAATCAGCCCCAGCATTTT
CDR3aa: CSAMTGSNQPQHF

abundance: few
v_gene: TRBV7-8
d_gene: TRBD1
j_gene: TRBJ1-5
CDR3nt: TGTGCCAGCAGCCTGGGACAGGGGAAGAGTCAGCCCCAGCATTTT
CDR3aa: CASSLGQGKSQPQHF

abundance: many
v_gene: TRBV20-1
d_gene: .
j_gene: TRBJ2-5
CDR3nt: TGCAGTGCTAGGGGGATGGACACGCAAGAGACCCAGTACTTC
CDR3aa: CSARGMDTQETQYF

abundance: few
v_gene: TRBV24-1
d_gene: .
j_gene: TRBJ1-5
CDR3nt: TGTGCCAGCAGTTCGGCGAATCAGCCCCAGCATTTT
CDR3aa: CASSSANQPQHF

abundance: .
v_gene: TRBV7-9
d_gene: TRBD1
j_gene: TRBJ2-2
CDR3nt: TGTGCCAGCAGCACACAGGGGAAGGCGAACACCGGGGAGCTGTTTTTT
CDR3aa: CASSTQGKANTGELFF

abundance: .
v_gene: TRBV25-1
d_gene: TRBD2
j_gene: TRBJ2-2
CDR3nt: TGTGCCAGCAGTGCGCCCCAGACTAGCGGGAGGACGAGCGGGGAGCTGTTTTTT
CDR3aa: CASSAPQTSGRTSGELFF

abundance: many
v_gene: TRBV29-1
d_gene: .
j_gene: TRBJ2-5
CDR3nt: TGCAGCGCTGACACGACGGGGTACCAAGAGACCCAGTACTTC
CDR3aa: CSADTTGYQETQYF

abundance: .
v_gene: TRBV2
d_gene: .
j_gene: TRBJ2-7
CDR3nt: TGTGCCAGCTACTCCCGACCAATGATCGAGCAGTACTTC
CDR3aa: CASYSRPMIEQYF

abundance: .
v_gene: TRBV6-1
d_gene: TRBD1
j_gene: TRBJ2-5
CDR3nt: TGTGCCAGCAGATACAGGGGAATAGAGACCCAGTACTTC
CDR3aa: CASRYRGIETQYF

abundance: many
v_gene: TRBV9
d_gene: .
j_gene: TRBJ2-7
CDR3nt: TGTGCCAGCAGCGTGCTGCCACATGGAGAGCAGTACTTC
CDR3aa: CASSVLPHGEQYF

abundance: .
v_gene: TRBV10-2
d_gene: .
j_gene: TRBJ2-6
CDR3nt: TGTGCCAGCGGTCGGCGGGCTGGGGCCAACGTCCTGACTTTC
CDR3aa: CASGRRAGANVLTF

abundance: many
v_gene: TRBV20-1
d_gene: TRBD1
j_gene: TRBJ1-2
CDR3nt: TGCAGTGCTGAGGACAGGGAAAGTATGAAGGGCTACACCTTC
CDR3aa: CSAEDRESMKGYTF

abundance: .
v_gene: TRBV5-6
d_gene: TRBD2
j_gene: TRBJ2-7
CDR3nt: TGTGCCAGCAGTTCGCGGCGGGCTAGCGGGAGGTACGAGCAGTACTTC
CDR3aa: CASSSRRASGRYEQYF

abundance: .
v_gene: TRBV10-3
d_gene: .
j_gene: TRBJ2-2
CDR3nt: TGTGCCATCAGTGAGAGGGCAGGGGAAACCGGGGAGCTGTTTTTT
CDR3aa: CAISERAGETGELFF

abundance: .
v_gene: TRBV9
d_gene: .
j_gene: TRBJ1-4
CDR3nt: TGTGCCAGCAGCCAAGAGCTGACCGTGGGAAAACTGTTTTTT
CDR3aa: CASSQELTVGKLFF

abundance: .
v_gene: TRBV12-3/TRBV12-4
d_gene: .
j_gene: TRBJ2-5
CDR3nt: TGTGCCAGCAGTGCGCGGACGACCGACGCAGGGACCCAGTACTTC
CDR3aa: CASSARTTDAGTQYF

abundance: .
v_gene: TRBV29-1
d_gene: .
j_gene: TRBJ1-1
CDR3nt: TGCAGCGTTGCTGGGGGGGTGAAGGTTGACACTGAAGCTTTCTTT
CDR3aa: CSVAGGVKVDTEAFF

abundance: few
v_gene: TRBV28
d_gene: .
j_gene: TRBJ2-7
CDR3nt: TGTGCCAGCTTAGGACAGTACGAGCAGTACTTC
CDR3aa: CASLGQYEQYF

abundance: .
v_gene: TRBV24-1
d_gene: TRBD1
j_gene: TRBJ2-3
CDR3nt: TGTGCCACCAGCGGGACAGGGGTTACAGATACGCAGTATTTT
CDR3aa: CATSGTGVTDTQYF

abundance: .
v_gene: TRBV11-2
d_gene: TRBD1
j_gene: TRBJ2-5
CDR3nt: TGTGCCAGCAGCTCAAACAGGGGGCGCGTAGAGACCCAGTACTTC
CDR3aa: CASSSNRGRVETQYF

abundance: .
v_gene: TRBV12-3/TRBV12-4
d_gene: TRBD1
j_gene: TRBJ1-5
CDR3nt: TGTGCCAGCAGCAGGCTTGGGACAGGGGGAAATCAGCCCCAGCATTTT
CDR3aa: CASSRLGTGGNQPQHF

abundance: few
v_gene: TRBV20-1
d_gene: TRBD1
j_gene: TRBJ1-5
CDR3nt: TGCAGTGCTAGTTACAGGGGTATCAATCAGCCCCAGCATTTT
CDR3aa: CSASYRGINQPQHF

abundance: few
v_gene: TRBV7-9
d_gene: TRBD2
j_gene: TRBJ2-7
CDR3nt: TGTGCCAGCAGCTTGGGGGGGAAGCACTACGAGCAGTACTTC
CDR3aa: CASSLGGKHYEQYF

abundance: .
v_gene: TRBV20-1
d_gene: .
j_gene: TRBJ2-7
CDR3nt: TGCAGTGCTAGAACCAGGGCCTCCTACGAGCAGTACTTC
CDR3aa: CSARTRASYEQYF

abundance: .
v_gene: TRBV29-1
d_gene: TRBD1
j_gene: TRBJ2-5
CDR3nt: TGCAGCGCCCTCGGGACAGGGCTGTACCAAGAGACCCAGTACTTC
CDR3aa: CSALGTGLYQETQYF

abundance: .
v_gene: TRBV27
d_gene: .
j_gene: TRBJ2-5
CDR3nt: TGTGCCAGCGCAGGGGCGCAAGAGACCCAGTACTTC
CDR3aa: CASAGAQETQYF

abundance: few
v_gene: TRBV7-2
d_gene: TRBD1
j_gene: TRBJ2-7
CDR3nt: TGTGCCAGCAGCCAAGCTGACAGGGACTCCTACGAGCAGTACTTC
CDR3aa: CASSQADRDSYEQYF

abundance: .
v_gene: TRBV7-2
d_gene: .
j_gene: TRBJ2-7
CDR3nt: TGTGCCAGCAGCGAGGTACAGGGGGGGTACGAGCAGTACTTC
CDR3aa: CASSEVQGGYEQYF

abundance: many
v_gene: TRBV2
d_gene: .
j_gene: TRBJ1-3
CDR3nt: TGTGCCAGCAGTGAAACCAGGACCGGTGGAAACACCATATATTTT
CDR3aa: CASSETRTGGNTIYF

abundance: .
v_gene: TRBV9
d_gene: .
j_gene: TRBJ2-7
CDR3nt: TGTGCCAGCAGCCAAGTAGAAGGCTACGAGCAGTACTTC
CDR3aa: CASSQVEGYEQYF

abundance: .
v_gene: TRBV10-2
d_gene: TRBD1
j_gene: TRBJ1-1
CDR3nt: TGCGCCAGCAGTGAGGGGACAGGGGCGACGAGTGAAGCTTTCTTT
CDR3aa: CASSEGTGATSEAFF

abundance: .
v_gene: TRBV20-1
d_gene: TRBD1
j_gene: TRBJ2-7
CDR3nt: TGCAGTGCTCAACCGGGACAGGGGGCCTACGAGCAGTACTTC
CDR3aa: CSAQPGQGAYEQYF

abundance: .
v_gene: TRBV7-2
d_gene: .
j_gene: TRBJ2-2
CDR3nt: TGTGCCAGCAGCTTCTCGGGGGAAGACGGGGAGCTGTTTTTT
CDR3aa: CASSFSGEDGELFF